This T cell receptor beta chain was obtained from a study of cytomegalovirus exposure and HLA in healthy donors. Overall study findings and caveats: An ancestry cluster, one associated with Asian ancestry, reportedly showed fewer N-insertions than the approximately 670-donor mean in a later analysis. Rates of TCR association differed by HLA locus in a later analysis, with DRB1 highest and HLA-C lowest. Most observed TCR sequences were rare, whereas some public TCRs were detected in many donors.

The V end lost 1 base, the J end lost 4 bases, and 14 bases lay between the germline ends. Germline CDR1 and CDR2: SGHAT and FQNNGV. This CDR3 has 15 residues. In this sample, this clone turned up a few times. Its antigen is not identified. With 60 Vbeta and 13 Jbeta primers, the PCR was carried out. The table came from immunoSEQ multiplex PCR; TCRdb's copy has only in-frame clones and leaves some out. The table has roughly 160,000 clones, around 85% seen once. The gene calls are TRBV11-2 and TRBJ2-7, with D perhaps matching TRBD2 (5 bases). This TCR was recovered from a man aged 35-49 years in good health and CMV-seronegative. The specimen sequenced was PBMCs. Written as DNA, the CDR3 is TGTGCCAGCAGCTTAGGGTCAGCGGCTGGGTACGAGCAGTACTTC. Translation gives CASSLGSAAGYEQYF.